Listed here is a single T cell receptor (beta chain). The CDR3 is 13 residues long. Germline V gene data show CDR1 as SEHNR and CDR2 as FQNEAQ (reference sequence). The ends were cut back, 1 base at V and 6 bases at J, with 7 bases in the middle. The data are from a study of cytomegalovirus exposure and HLA in healthy donors. The PCR had 60 Vbeta and 13 Jbeta primers. The repertoire was sequenced with immunoSEQ multiplex PCR; TCRdb's copy has only in-frame clones and lacks some. The table includes approximately 130,000 clones, roughly 85% detected once. Sequencing was performed on PBMCs. The rearrangement joins TRBV7-9 to TRBJ2-1; no clear D. This TCR came from a boy aged 10-17 years in good health and CMV-seronegative. The CDR3 DNA reads TGTGCCAGCAGCTTAGAGAGAGGCAATGAGCAGTTCTTC. Amino acids: CASSLERGNEQFF.